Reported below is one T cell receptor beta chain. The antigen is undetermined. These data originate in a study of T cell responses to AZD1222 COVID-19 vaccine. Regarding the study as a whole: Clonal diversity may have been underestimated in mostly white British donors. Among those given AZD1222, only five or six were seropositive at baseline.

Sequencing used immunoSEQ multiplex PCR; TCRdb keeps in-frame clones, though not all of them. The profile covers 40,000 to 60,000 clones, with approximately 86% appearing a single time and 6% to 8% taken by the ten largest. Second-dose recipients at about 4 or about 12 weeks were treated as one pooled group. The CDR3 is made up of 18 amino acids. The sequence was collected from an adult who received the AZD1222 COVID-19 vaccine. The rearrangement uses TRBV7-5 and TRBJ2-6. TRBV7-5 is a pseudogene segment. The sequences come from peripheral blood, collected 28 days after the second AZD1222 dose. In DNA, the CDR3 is TGTGTCAGAAGCTTAGGGACGGACCACCGATATGGGGCCAACGTCCTGACTTTC. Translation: CVRSLGTDHRYGANVLTF.